What follows are 28 T cell receptor beta chains derived from one specimen sequenced in a study of T cell changes during pregnancy in multiple sclerosis. Generated by immunoSEQ multiplex PCR, the TCRdb table keeps only in-frame clones and is missing some. Here the sample spans 60,000 to 75,000 clones, about 91% being singletons. Sequences were derived from peripheral blood, sampled before pregnancy. The receptors here all came from a female donor with multiple sclerosis, enrolled in a pregnancy study.

The V gene is TRBV2, the J gene TRBJ1-5; the D is unclear. This CDR3 comprises 14 residues. V shed 5 bases and J shed 4 bases, with 12 bases lying between them. Looked up from germline, CDR1 is SNHLY and CDR2 is FYNNEI. The CDR3: CASSREARNQPQHF. The CDR3 DNA follows: TGTGCCAGCAGTCGTGAGGCTAGAAATCAGCCCCAGCATTTT. The variable domain in full, completed from reference TRBV2 and TRBJ1-5, reads EPEVTQTPSHQVTQMGQEVILRCVPISNHLYFYWYRQILGQKVEFLVSFYNNEISEKSEIFDDQFSVERPDGSNFTLKIRSTKLEDSAMYFCASSREARNQPQHFGDGTRLSIL.

The chain has TRBV4-2 and TRBJ2-7; 7 bases fit TRBD2. This CDR3 is built from 16 residues. Unmatched junction bases numbered 8, after V lost 0 bases and J lost 3 bases. Germline V gene sequence: CDR1 LGHNA, CDR2 YNFKEQ. CDR3 coding DNA: TGTGCCAGCAGCCAAGAAGGCGCTAGCGGAGTCTACGAGCAGTACTTC. This translates into CASSQEGASGVYEQYF.

Only a few counts were recorded for this clone. The CDR3 here is CASSEDTNYGYTF. The CDR3, as DNA: TGTGCCAGCAGTGAGGACACTAACTATGGCTACACCTTC. The V and J genes are TRBV6-4 and TRBJ1-2; possibly TRBD1 for D (5 bases). Trimming took 3 bases from V and 0 from J, leaving 5 bases between them. The CDR3 is made up of 13 amino acids. Germline CDR1 reads MRHNA; CDR2 reads SNTAGT.

This chain uses TRBV5-6 with TRBJ1-2; D is possibly TRBD1 (5 bases). CDR1 is SGHDT, CDR2 YYEEEE, per germline. Trimming pared 4 bases from V and 5 bases from J, leaving 9 bases between. This CDR3 has 12 amino acids. In DNA form, the CDR3 reads TGTGCCAGCAGCGAACAGGTATATGGCTACACCTTC. This translates into CASSEQVYGYTF.

V usage is TRBV5-4 and J usage is TRBJ1-2; TRBD1 aligns across 7 bases. Germline assignment: CDR1 SGHNT and CDR2 YYREEE (reference sequence). CDR3 length: 15 residues. V lost 4 bases to trimming and J lost 0 bases; unmatched junction nucleotides: 6. The CDR3 nucleotides read TGTGCCAGCAGCCCCGGGACAGTCGCTAACTATGGCTACACCTTC. Its translation is CASSPGTVANYGYTF.

The chain employs TRBV19 and TRBJ2-3, with a tentative D call TRBD1 (6 bases). Per germline, CDR1 LNHDA and CDR2 SQIVND (reference sequence). The CDR3 sequence is 16 residues long. V dropped 3 bases and J dropped 6 bases, with 19 bases sitting between them. The CDR3 sequence: CASSMGEGWTVDTQYF. As DNA, the CDR3 is TGTGCCAGTAGTATGGGTGAGGGGTGGACAGTTGATACGCAGTATTTT. Combining the CDR3 with reference TRBV19 and TRBJ2-3 gives the whole variable domain DGGITQSPKYLFRKEGQNVTLSCEQNLNHDAMYWYRQDPGQGLRLIYYSQIVNDFQKGDIAEGYSVSREKKESFPLTVTSAQKNPTAFYLCASSMGEGWTVDTQYFGPGTRLTVL.

This clone appeared once. The rearrangement uses TRBV14 and TRBJ2-1; the D is unclear. The germline V gene has CDR1 SGHDN and CDR2 FVKESK. CDR3 size: 12 residues. The V end was cut by 4 bases, the J end by 7 bases, with 8 bases between. CDR3 residues: CASSPLLNEQFF. In DNA form, the CDR3 reads TGTGCCAGCAGCCCCCTTTTGAATGAGCAGTTCTTC.

The genes are TRBV5-6 and TRBJ1-1, with TRBD1 as a possible D gene (6 bases). CDR1 and CDR2 from the germline V gene are SGHDT and YYEEEE. The germline V and J ends were trimmed by 0 bases and 0 bases, with 12 bases remaining between them. This CDR3 region has 16 residues. The CDR3: CASSLDQGRLNTEAFF. In DNA, the CDR3 is TGTGCCAGCAGCTTGGATCAGGGGCGTTTGAACACTGAAGCTTTCTTT.

CDR3 coding DNA: TGTGCCAGCAGGGGGACAGGACCACAAGAGACCCAGTACTTC. It codes for CASRGTGPQETQYF. V and J are TRBV19 and TRBJ2-5; 8 positions match TRBD1. The CDR3 loop spans 14 amino acids. Germline values: CDR1 LNHDA, CDR2 SQIVND (reference sequence). After removal of 9 bases from V and 2 bases from J, the junction contained 8 bases not matched to a gene.

The gene calls are TRBV6-5 and TRBJ1-3; no clear D gene. The ends were cut back, 6 bases at V and 4 bases at J, with 10 bases in the middle. Germline V gives CDR1 MNHEY, CDR2 SVGAGI. There are 13 residues in the CDR3. CDR3 coding DNA: TGTGCCAGCAGCCCAGGCGGGGGAAACACCATATATTTT. Protein sequence: CASSPGGGNTIYF.

This clone was observed a single time. The CDR3 sequence is CASSPFYEQYF. For the CDR3, the DNA is TGTGCCAGCAGCCCTTTCTACGAGCAGTACTTC. The V call is TRBV7-9, the J call TRBJ2-7; D is unclear. Trimming took 5 bases from V and 3 from J, leaving 5 bases between them. The CDR3 sequence is 11 residues long. CDR1 SEHNR and CDR2 FQNEAQ come from the germline V gene (reference sequence).

The chain has TRBV14 and TRBJ1-2; TRBD1 matches at 7 bases. V shed 1 base and J 3 bases; nucleotides not matched to a gene: 8. Germline V CDR1 and CDR2: SGHDN, FVKESK. There are 16 residues in the CDR3. CDR3 amino acids: CASSQVLLRGDYGYTF. The DNA of the CDR3 is TGTGCCAGCAGCCAAGTCCTTCTCAGGGGGGACTATGGCTACACCTTC.

The chain combines TRBV11-2 with TRBJ1-1; D gene ambiguous. The CDR3 consists of 15 residues. V was trimmed by 5 bases and J by 6 bases, leaving 19 bases between them. Germline CDR1 reads SGHAT; CDR2 reads FQNNGV. The CDR3 spells CASSQNSPSFPEAFF. The CDR3 nucleotides are TGTGCCAGCAGCCAGAATTCCCCCTCGTTTCCTGAAGCTTTCTTT. The full variable domain, completed using reference TRBV11-2 and TRBJ1-1, is EAGVAQSPRYKIIEKRQSVAFWCNPISGHATLYWYQQILGQGPKLLIQFQNNGVVDDSQLPKDRFSAERLKGVDSTLKIQPAKLEDSAVYLCASSQNSPSFPEAFFGQGTRLTVV.

J is TRBJ1-3 and V is TRBV14; D remains unclear. V shed 5 bases and J shed 1 base, with 15 bases lying between them. Germline assignment: CDR1 SGHDN and CDR2 FVKESK. This CDR3 comprises 16 residues. The CDR3 region is CASSASPGSSGNTIYF. The CDR3 DNA follows: TGTGCCAGCAGCGCTTCTCCGGGATCATCTGGAAACACCATATATTTT.

On this clone: Within the sample, other DNA sequences also encode this same CDR3. The chain recombines TRBV7-3 with TRBJ2-3; D unclear. The CDR3 is made up of 11 amino acids. V was pared by 3 bases and J by 5 bases, with 3 bases between. Germline V gene sequence: CDR1 SGHTA, CDR2 FQGTGA. CDR3 bases: TGTGCCAGCAGCTTCGGAGATACGCAGTATTTT. It yields the protein CASSFGDTQYF.

V usage is TRBV7-6 and J usage is TRBJ1-1; D is unclear. V was trimmed by 5 bases and J by 1 base, leaving 8 bases between them. Germline CDR1 and CDR2: SGHVS and FNYEAQ. This CDR3 comprises 13 residues. The CDR3 spells CASSPRRNTEAFF. CDR3 nucleotide sequence: TGTGCCAGCAGCCCCAGAAGGAACACTGAAGCTTTCTTT.

The chain is built from TRBV4-3 and TRBJ1-2; 10 positions agree with TRBD1. The V segment lost 4 bases and the J segment 4 bases; nucleotides outside the gene matches: 3. The CDR3 is 14 residues long. The germline gives CDR1 LGHNA, CDR2 YSLEER. The CDR3 nucleotides read TGCGCCAGCAGCCCAGACAGGGGGCCCTATGGCTACACCTTC. The encoded protein is CASSPDRGPYGYTF.

The chain carries TRBV27 and TRBJ1-5; D perhaps matches TRBD1 (6 bases). This CDR3 region has 20 residues. The germline V and J ends were trimmed by 1 base and 4 bases, with 26 bases remaining between them. Germline CDR1 reads MNHEY; CDR2 reads SMNVEV (reference sequence). This CDR3 is CASSLWGGGGHQGRNQPQHF. The CDR3 nucleotides read TGTGCCAGCAGTTTATGGGGTGGGGGGGGCCACCAAGGGAGAAATCAGCCCCAGCATTTT.

The rearrangement links TRBV13 to TRBJ1-2; a possible D gene is TRBD1 (5 bases). The CDR3 extends over 15 amino acids. Germline CDR1 reads PRHDT; CDR2 reads FYEKMQ (reference sequence). The ends were cut back, 2 bases at V and 2 bases at J, with 12 bases in the middle. The CDR3 region is CASSLLGGENYGYTF. DNA of the CDR3: TGTGCCAGCAGCTTATTGGGGGGAGAGAACTATGGCTACACCTTC.

The V gene is TRBV10-2, the J gene TRBJ2-6, with 12 nucleotides matching TRBD1. In germline, CDR1 is WSHSY, CDR2 SAAADI. This CDR3 contains 20 residues. The J segment lost 2 bases and the V segment lost 3 bases, leaving 11 bases of the junction unmatched. The CDR3 DNA is TGCGCCAGCAGTGATGGAGTTAGGGGACAGGGGGCCCCTGGGGCCAACGTCCTGACTTTC. This translates into CASSDGVRGQGAPGANVLTF.

The chain has TRBV27 and TRBJ1-4; TRBD1 is a possible D gene (5 bases). The ends were cut back, 4 bases at V and 6 bases at J, with 12 bases in the middle. Germline-derived CDR1 and CDR2 are MNHEY and SMNVEV (reference sequence). The CDR3 totals 14 residues. The CDR3 coding sequence is TGTGCCAGCAGTTCCAGGCGGGGGGATGAAAAACTGTTTTTT. Encoded protein: CASSSRRGDEKLFF.

This clone was recorded only once. The chain joins TRBV19 to TRBJ2-7, with TRBD1 matching over 9 bases. Germline lookup yields CDR1 LNHDA and CDR2 SQIVND (reference sequence). The V segment lost 3 bases and the J segment 7 bases; nucleotides outside the gene matches: 13. This CDR3 is built from 16 residues. CDR3 sequence reads: CASSMGQGPSPWEQYF. CDR3 coding DNA: TGTGCCAGTAGTATGGGACAGGGCCCCTCCCCCTGGGAGCAGTACTTC.

The rearrangement joins TRBV7-2 to TRBJ2-2; 9 bases line up with TRBD1. Trimming at V came to 5 bases and at J to 0 bases, leaving 7 bases not matched to a gene. The germline gives CDR1 SGHTA, CDR2 FQGNSA. The CDR3 sequence is 17 residues long. Written as DNA, the CDR3 is TGTGCCAGCAGCGAATACCGGGACAGGGCGAACACCGGGGAGCTGTTTTTT. It encodes CASSEYRDRANTGELFF.

The chain recombines TRBV13 with TRBJ1-2; D might be TRBD1 (6 bases). CDR1 is PRHDT and CDR2 is FYEKMQ in the germline V gene (reference sequence). This CDR3 contains 13 residues. V lost 6 bases and J 4 bases, leaving 12 bases between the germline ends. CDR3 coding DNA: TGTGCCAGCAGTTCTGGACAGAGCTATGGCTACACCTTC. Its translation is CASSSGQSYGYTF. The full variable domain, rest sourced from reference TRBV13 and TRBJ1-2, is AAGVIQSPRHLIKEKRETATLKCYPIPRHDTVYWYQQGPGQDPQFLISFYEKMQSDKGSIPDRFSAQQFSDYHSELNMSSLELGDSALYFCASSSGQSYGYTFGSGTRLTVV.

This clone appeared once. The chain carries TRBV4-2 and TRBJ2-5, with 13 bases that match TRBD2. CDR3 length equals 15 residues. The junction had 0 bases not matched to a gene; V was cut back by 0 bases and J by 5 bases. Germline lookup yields CDR1 LGHNA and CDR2 YNFKEQ. The DNA for the CDR3 is TGTGCCAGCAGCCAAGAGACTAGCGGGGGGGAGACCCAGTACTTC. It specifies CASSQETSGGETQYF.

The chain joins TRBV25-1 to TRBJ2-2; 7 nucleotides agree with TRBD1. Looked up from germline, CDR1 is MGHDK and CDR2 is SYGVNS. This CDR3 region has 14 residues. Trimming removed 4 bases from V and 5 bases from J; junction bases left unmatched: 4. The CDR3 is CASSAPGQTGELFF. The CDR3, as DNA: TGTGCCAGCAGTGCCCCGGGACAGACCGGGGAGCTGTTTTTT.

This chain links TRBV11-3 with TRBJ2-1; TRBD1 matches 9 bases. Trimming cost V 1 base and J 8 bases; bases outside gene matches: 9. CDR3 length: 16 residues. CDR1 and CDR2 from the germline V gene are SGHNT and YENEEA. In DNA form, the CDR3 reads TGTGCCAGCAGCTTAGTTCTGGGGACAGGGTATCATGAGCAGTTCTTC. It codes for CASSLVLGTGYHEQFF.

The gene calls are TRBV4-1 and TRBJ2-3; TRBD1 agrees at 7 bases. Germline trimming cut 1 base from V and 4 bases from J; bases unmatched to any gene: 8. CDR3 length: 16 amino acids. The germline V gene encodes CDR1 MGHRA and CDR2 YSYEKL. CDR3 protein: CASSQVDRRRADTQYF. The CDR3 DNA is TGCGCCAGCAGCCAAGTGGACAGGCGGAGAGCAGATACGCAGTATTTT.